The TCR beta chain described here comes from a study of T cell changes during pregnancy in multiple sclerosis. This CDR3 comprises 16 residues. J was trimmed by 12 bases and V by 4 bases; bases with no gene match: 15. This table comes from immunoSEQ multiplex PCR, and its TCRdb copy is limited to in-frame clones, with some not included. Among roughly 30,000 clones listed, more than 75% were seen once. J is TRBJ2-1 and V is TRBV23-1; TRBD2 matches 10 bases. Being an ORF, TRBV23-1 has a function that is uncertain. The receptor comes from a female donor with multiple sclerosis, enrolled in a pregnancy study. The input for sequencing was CD8+ T cells from peripheral blood mononuclear cells, taken after pregnancy. CDR3 sequence (DNA): TGCGCCAGCAGTCCTAATCGTGCAGCGGGGGGGCCGGGGCAGTTCTTC. The encoded protein is CASSPNRAAGGPGQFF.